This T cell receptor beta chain was recorded in a study of blood T cell repertoires in COVID-19. Overall study: Sources were T cells, B-cell-depleted T cells, or PBMCs; the material itself was cDNA or gDNA.

CDR3 length: 16 amino acids. Germline V lookup: CDR1 LNHDA, CDR2 SQIVND (reference sequence). Trimming removed 1 base at V and 0 bases at J, with 13 bases between. The protocol was immunoSEQ multiplex PCR, while the TCRdb copy is restricted to in-frame clones and leaves out a portion. The data hold about 67,000 clones, with approximately 87% observed a single time. In its sample, this clone was seen a few times. Sequenced sample: peripheral blood. This clonotype was sampled from a man over 45 with active COVID-19. This chain joins TRBV19 and TRBJ2-7; D is possibly TRBD2 (5 bases). The CDR3 DNA is TGTGCCAGTAGTATAGCTCGGACTTGGGACTCCTACGAGCAGTACTTC. This sequence encodes CASSIARTWDSYEQYF.